Here is one TCR beta chain with its context. Its cognate antigen has yet to be identified. Base-call qualities are not available, and no considerably larger clone is one nucleotide away. The sample comes from a study of shared clonotypes between healthy human individuals (dated by TCRdb to the early 2020s). Broadly, across the study: The cohort included a few men and a couple of women between 18 and 49 years of age. For each donor, CD4 naive and CD4 memory were each given three plates, CD8 naive was given two plates, and CD8 memory was given one plate. To estimate repertoire size and how much clonotype sharing occurs between individuals, the study deeply sequenced the blood TCR repertoires of about 5 healthy adults. To increase sequencing depth and limit assay-specific biases, different laboratories used diverse techniques to prepare libraries and sequence TCR repertoires. Leukapheresis yielded between about 0.85 and 10 billion PBMCs per donor.

Donors were healthy HIV-negative adults with no recently reported acute infections or vaccinations. Every donor was a Caucasian adult residing in Nashville, Tennessee, USA. CD4+ T cells were enriched by magnetic negative selection, after which naive cells were positively selected on CD45RA and the negative fraction was taken as the memory subset. Blood was collected by leukapheresis, and PBMCs were isolated by Ficoll-Histopaque density gradient centrifugation and then cryopreserved in liquid nitrogen vapor phase. Analytical flow cytometry was used to check the purity and quantity of every magnetically sorted T cell population. From each sorted fraction, genomic DNA was isolated and quantified by UV absorbance on a Nanodrop 2000c. TCR CDR3 regions were amplified from genomic DNA by multiplex PCR using the deep immunoSEQ assay. Extracted genomic DNA from each cell subset was distributed evenly across all wells of several immunoSEQ 96-well plates, and each plate was treated as a replicate. For sorted subsets, each replicate PCR was loaded with approximately 190 ng genomic DNA, equivalent to 30,000 or so T cell genomes. Purified libraries were measured with a Qubit 3.0 fluorometer, size-checked on a Bioanalyzer 2100, and measured again with the KAPA Library Quantification kit. Every immunoSEQ 96-well plate was sequenced on a separate single-read 150-cycle Illumina NextSeq 550 flow cell. In the source study's methods: Because only junctional sequences without quality scores were contained in the immunoSEQ output, filtering matching that applied to full-length reads could not be performed. Sequences were annotated with PyIR, a Python wrapper for IgBLAST v1.9, and V/J genes and CDR3 were assigned using IMGT germline references. Reads with weak V/J assignments (E-value above 1e-6), missing CDR3, stop codons, out-of-frame junctions, or ambiguous translated residues were removed. A V3J clonotype was defined by an identical inferred V gene, J gene, and CDR3 amino acid sequence. Percentage overlap between repertoires was computed as shared unique clonotypes divided by the size of the smaller repertoire. Richness of each repertoire was evaluated using RTK rarefaction, the Chao1 estimator, and Recon v2.1 estimates of unobserved clonotypes. For all TCRbeta clonotypes obtained by the gDNA method from a handful of donors, generation probabilities were computed with OLGA. In TCRdb, the immuneACCESS table is reduced to in-frame sequences with V and J assigned. These tables do not hold every clone; where another copy was compared, an unresolved V gene accounts for under half, and the others remain unexplained. That table furnishes V, J and clone size, whereas the DNA furnished D and trimming. The sample contains 600,000 to 750,000 clones, 55% to 75% of them found a single time. The ten largest clones take up roughly 1.8% of the sample.

The full study reports these points: Sampling was restricted to blood, and TCR repertoires in tissue are likely to differ from TCR repertoires in blood. Sharing across a few donors was observed for approximately 5% of naive CD4, over 3% of naive CD8, roughly 2.3% of memory CD4, and about 0.4% of memory CD8 clonotypes. Pairwise subsampling led to the expectation that sequencing depth would affect the degree of clonotype sharing among donors. The genetic and exposure-history diversity represented was limited by the small number of donors. Compared with non-shared clonotypes, clonotypes shared by all four sorted-subset donors had higher generation probabilities. Incomplete sequencing was indicated by rarefaction of sorted-subset datasets, despite the large sequencing depth. Naive subsets generally had larger estimated clonotype richness than memory subsets did.

CDR1 and CDR2, looked up from the germline V gene (reference sequence), are MNHEY and SMNVEV. Trimming removed 4 bases from V and 1 base from J; the gene matches leave 6 bases unexplained. Spanning cysteine to phenylalanine, the CDR3 consists of 17 amino acids. The entry retains the CDR3 DNA only, 51 bases that are in frame from base 1. The chain links TRBV27 with TRBJ2-3; TRBD2 lines up with 12 middle nucleotides. This clonotype originated in a woman in her 30s in good health. The sample comprised memory CD4+ T cells sorted from blood. The cell subset or site label of this sample denotes: CD45RA-negative fraction. The DNA is TGTGCCAGCAGTTCGGGGGGACTAGCGGGTCGCACAGATACGCAGTATTTT. Translation gives CASSSGGLAGRTDTQYF.